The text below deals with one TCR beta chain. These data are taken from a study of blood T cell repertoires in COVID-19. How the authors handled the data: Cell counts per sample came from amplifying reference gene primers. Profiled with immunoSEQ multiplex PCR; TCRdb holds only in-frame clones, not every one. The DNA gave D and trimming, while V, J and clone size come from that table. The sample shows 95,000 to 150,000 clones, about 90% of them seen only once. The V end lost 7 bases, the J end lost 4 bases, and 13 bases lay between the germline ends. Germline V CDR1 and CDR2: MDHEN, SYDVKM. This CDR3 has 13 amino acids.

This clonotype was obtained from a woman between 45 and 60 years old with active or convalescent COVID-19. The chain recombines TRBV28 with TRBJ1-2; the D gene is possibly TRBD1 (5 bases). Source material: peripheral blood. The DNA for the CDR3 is TGTGCCAGCATCAAAAAGGGGCTCTATGGCTACACCTTC. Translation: CASIKKGLYGYTF.